This T cell receptor beta chain is from a study of shared clonotypes between healthy human individuals (dated by TCRdb to between 2020 and 2021). About the study as a whole: The cohort comprised a couple of women and three men aged 18 to 49 years. For each donor, CD4 naive and CD4 memory were each given three plates, CD8 naive was given two plates, and CD8 memory was given one plate. The study deeply sequenced blood TCR repertoires of about 5 healthy adults to estimate repertoire size and the extent of clonotype sharing between individuals. To increase sequencing depth and limit assay-specific biases, different laboratories used diverse techniques to prepare libraries and sequence TCR repertoires. Between about 0.94 and 8.9 billion PBMCs per donor were obtained by leukapheresis. Study-wide conclusions, independent of this receptor: The small number of donors limited the genetic and exposure-history diversity represented. Only blood was sampled, and tissue TCR repertoires likely differ from those in blood. Pairwise subsampling indicated that sequencing depth was expected to affect the degree of clonotype sharing among donors. Estimated clonotype richness was generally larger for naive than for memory subsets. Compared with non-shared clonotypes, clonotypes shared by all four sorted-subset donors had higher generation probabilities. Incomplete sequencing was indicated by rarefaction of sorted-subset datasets, despite the large sequencing depth. Sharing across several donors was observed for 4.5% to 6.5% of naive CD4, less than 4% of naive CD8, 2.3% of memory CD4, and around 0.4% of memory CD8 clonotypes.

Healthy HIV-negative adults with no recently reported acute infections or vaccinations were included as donors. Every donor was a Caucasian adult living in Nashville, Tennessee, USA. CD4+ T cells were enriched by magnetic negative selection; naive cells were then positively selected on CD45RA, and the negative fraction formed the memory subset. Blood was obtained by leukapheresis, after which PBMCs were separated by Ficoll-Histopaque density gradient centrifugation and cryopreserved in liquid nitrogen vapor phase. Purity and quantity of every magnetically sorted T cell population were checked by analytical flow cytometry. Each sorted fraction had its genomic DNA isolated and then quantified by UV absorbance on a Nanodrop 2000c. TCR CDR3 regions were amplified from genomic DNA by multiplex PCR using the deep immunoSEQ assay. Extracted genomic DNA from each cell subset was spread evenly across all wells of several immunoSEQ 96-well plates, with each plate serving as a replicate. For sorted subsets, 200 to 250 ng of genomic DNA, equivalent to roughly 30,000 T cell genomes, went into each replicate PCR. Purified libraries were quantified with a Qubit 3.0 fluorometer, sized on a Bioanalyzer 2100, and re-quantified with the KAPA Library Quantification kit. A separate single-read 150-cycle Illumina NextSeq 550 flow cell was used to sequence each immunoSEQ 96-well plate. From the authors' description of their analysis: Because only junctional sequences without quality scores were contained in the immunoSEQ output, filtering matching that applied to full-length reads could not be performed. To assign V/J genes and CDR3, sequences were annotated against IMGT germline references using PyIR, a Python wrapper for IgBLAST v1.9. Reads were removed for weak V/J assignments (E-value above 1e-6), missing CDR3, stop codons, out-of-frame junctions, or ambiguous translated residues. V3J clonotypes were defined as sequences sharing the same inferred V gene, J gene, and CDR3 amino acid sequence. Percentage overlap between repertoires was computed as shared unique clonotypes divided by the size of the smaller repertoire. Repertoire richness was assessed with RTK rarefaction, the Chao1 estimator, and Recon v2.1 estimates of unobserved clonotypes. Generation probabilities for all TCRbeta clonotypes obtained by the gDNA method from several donors were computed using OLGA. The table was pulled from immuneACCESS by TCRdb, which kept in-frame rearrangements only. Such tables lose some clones; where checked, under half of the loss comes from unresolved V genes, and the rest has no known cause. Clone size and the V and J calls come from that table; the DNA yielded D and trimming. A total of some 1,400,000 clones appear in this sample, roughly 96% of them only once. The ten largest clones take up about 1% of the sample.

Regarding this clone: Its antigen is currently not known. The record has no base qualities; no much larger clone is one base away.

CDR1 and CDR2, looked up from the germline V gene (reference sequence), are MNHEY and SMNVEV. The CDR3 starts with the cysteine, ends with the phenylalanine, and has 16 residues. Only CDR3 DNA is held: 48 bases, read in frame from base 1. V and J are truncated by 5 bases and 5 bases respectively, leaving an intervening sequence of 21 bases. The rearranged chain carries TRBV27 and TRBJ1-1, with TRBD1 as a weak D call on 6 bases. Sample: naive CD4+ T cells sorted from blood. This specimen's cell subset or site label, interpreted: CD45RA+ positively selected. The sequence derives from a man aged 30 to 45 in good health. CDR3 sequence: CASSRIQGSRGTEAFF. DNA sequence: TGTGCCAGCAGTAGAATACAGGGATCGCGGGGAACTGAAGCTTTCTTT.